These 3 T cell receptor beta chains share one sample of origin, sequenced in a study of CXCR3-negative and CXCR3-positive naive CD8 T cells. Study-level points and caveats: Higher TRB CDR3 hydrophobicity marked CXCR3-positive naive cells relative to CXCR3-negative naive cells.

Their specific antigens are unknown. The study made its TRB cDNA libraries by 5' RACE, adding UMI labels. TCRdb reworked the 5' RACE reads into one entry per CDR3 protein, no DNA. The table lists roughly 80,000 distinct CDR3 sequences. Sequencing was performed on naive CXCR3+ CD8+ T cells from blood. Subset: CD45RO-CCR7+CD27+CD95- naive CD8+ T cells expressing CXCR3 (TNR3+). Receptors were obtained from a human donor in good health. Some clones in this sample may be carry-over from other donors' samples.

J is TRBJ2-6 and V is TRBV5-6. CDR1 is SGHDT and CDR2 is YYEEEE in the germline V gene. The CDR3 has 12 amino acids. The chain's CDR3 is CASSFGGPVLTF.

The genes are TRBV18 and TRBJ2-5; TCRdb reports TRBD2, a call that lacks DNA to check it against. The CDR3 runs 17 residues. From germline, CDR1 is KGHSH and CDR2 LQKENI. This CDR3 is CASSPEGTRGLQETQYF.

This sequence joins TRBV11-1 and TRBJ2-1. The germline gives CDR1 SGHAT, CDR2 FQDESV (reference sequence). The CDR3 has 11 residues. CDR3 loop: CASSADPEQFF.